A selection of T cell receptor beta chains follows, all from one sample in a study of metastatic and nonmetastatic thyroid tumors. TCRdb re-called clones from the PCR reads using MiXCR. Of about 40,000 clones listed, 25% to 30% are singletons. The specimen was blood. The receptors stem from a male donor with papillary thyroid cancer or a benign thyroid nodule (not recorded which). Some clones in this sample may be carry-over from other donors' samples. Each CDR3 is given with its conserved first and last residue. D genes are given only for firm matches. The size field is filled for only some rows; it gives once, few, many or a size class.

D gene	clone size	V gene	J gene	CDR3 protein	CDR3 DNA
TRBD2	many	TRBV27	TRBJ2-1	CASSLFGTSGSVRGEQFF	TGTGCCAGCAGTTTATTCGGGACTAGCGGGAGTGTAAGGGGTGAGCAGTTCTTC
NA	NA	TRBV28	TRBJ1-5	CASSFQGPHQPQHF	TGTGCCAGCAGTTTCCAGGGGCCTCATCAGCCTCAGCATTTT
NA	many	TRBV6-6	TRBJ2-7	CASSIEYRAAGEQYF	TGTGCCAGCAGTATCGAGTACAGGGCGGCAGGCGAGCAGTACTTC
NA	many	TRBV11-1	TRBJ1-3	CASSSFTDILGNTIYF	TGTGCCAGCAGCTCTTTTACCGACATACTTGGAAACACCATATATTTT
NA	NA	TRBV5-1	TRBJ1-2	CASTDGTNYGYTF	TGCGCCAGCACGGACGGAACTAACTATGGCTACACCTTC
NA	medium-sized	TRBV6-1	TRBJ1-2	CASSWRVGGGGYTF	TGTGCCAGCAGTTGGAGGGTGGGGGGCGGTGGCTACACCTTC
TRBD1	NA	TRBV6-2/TRBV6-3	TRBJ2-7	CASSYGTGGYEQYF	TGTGCCAGCAGTTACGGGACAGGGGGCTACGAGCAGTACTTC
TRBD2	NA	TRBV9	TRBJ2-7	CACSVGLGLVGEQYF	TGTGCCTGCAGCGTAGGCTTAGGACTAGTCGGGGAGCAGTACTTC
NA	NA	TRBV6-2/TRBV6-3	TRBJ2-7	CAGNGNRDASPYF	TGTGCCGGCAATGGAAACCGGGACGCCAGTCCGTACTTC
NA	medium-sized	TRBV27	TRBJ2-1	CASSKLGNEQFF	TGTGCCAGCAGCAAACTAGGGAATGAGCAGTTCTTC
TRBD1	NA	TRBV11-3	TRBJ2-3	CASRYRGRGDTQFF	TGTGCCAGCAGGTACAGGGGGCGCGGAGATACGCAGTTTTTT
NA	NA	TRBV18	TRBJ1-1	CASSRDKNTEAFF	TGTGCCAGCTCACGCGACAAGAACACTGAAGCTTTCTTT
TRBD1	NA	TRBV6-1	TRBJ1-5	CASTTGSSNPPQHF	TGTGCCAGCACGACAGGGAGCAGCAATCCGCCCCAGCATTTT
TRBD1	many	TRBV28	TRBJ2-5	CASRGGRETQYF	TGTGCCAGCAGAGGGGGCAGGGAGACCCAGTACTTC
NA	many	TRBV20-1	TRBJ2-3	CSARDVARFVTDTQYF	TGCAGTGCTAGAGATGTGGCGAGATTCGTCACAGATACGCAGTATTTT
NA	NA	TRBV6-1	TRBJ1-2	CASSDRGGDYGYTF	TGTGCCAGCAGTGATCGGGGGGGCGACTATGGCTACACCTTC
NA	NA	TRBV28	TRBJ1-2	CAIGRGNFYTF	TGTGCCATCGGACGGGGAAATTTCTACACCTTC
NA	NA	TRBV6-1	TRBJ2-7	CASMGSSEQYF	TGTGCCAGCATGGGATCGAGCGAGCAGTACTTC
NA	NA	TRBV9	TRBJ2-7	CASSARGHGASYEQYF	TGTGCCAGCAGCGCAAGGGGACATGGTGCTAGCTACGAACAGTACTTC
TRBD1	many	TRBV11-1	TRBJ2-7	CASSPRNRGRGYEQYF	TGTGCCAGCAGCCCAAGAAACAGGGGGCGAGGCTACGAGCAGTACTTC
NA	few	TRBV6-1	TRBJ2-1	CASSPQLDSYNEQFF	TGTGCCAGCAGTCCCCAACTCGACAGCTACAATGAGCAGTTCTTC
NA	many	TRBV10-3	TRBJ1-1	CAISESGRTEAFF	TGTGCCATCAGTGAATCTGGGCGGACTGAAGCTTTCTTT
NA	few	TRBV6-1	TRBJ2-7	CASSPQSEQYF	TGTGCCAGCAGTCCTCAGAGCGAGCAGTACTTC
NA	NA	TRBV15	TRBJ1-6	CATSSDRALRGSPLHF	TGTGCCACCAGCAGCGACCGGGCCCTCCGGGGTTCACCCCTCCACTTT
NA	many	TRBV29-1	TRBJ1-5	CSVGGQTNQPQHF	TGCAGCGTCGGTGGACAGACAAATCAGCCCCAGCATTTT
NA	NA	TRBV5-1	TRBJ2-3	CASDRWQVDTQYF	TGCGCCAGCGACAGGTGGCAGGTAGATACGCAGTATTTT
TRBD1	few	TRBV6-1	TRBJ2-7	CASSQWDSTYEQYF	TGTGCCAGCAGTCAGTGGGACAGTACATACGAGCAGTACTTC
NA	NA	TRBV11-2	TRBJ2-1	CASSTGWKGSNEQFF	TGTGCCAGCAGCACAGGGTGGAAAGGGTCCAATGAGCAGTTCTTC
NA	many	TRBV6-5	TRBJ2-7	CASSYVRGGEQYF	TGTGCCAGCAGTTACGTTAGGGGTGGCGAGCAGTACTTC
TRBD2	once	TRBV18	TRBJ2-2	CASSPPPSGRGTGELFF	TGTGCCAGCTCACCACCCCCTAGCGGGAGAGGAACCGGGGAGCTGTTTTTT
NA	NA	TRBV6-2/TRBV6-3	TRBJ2-6	CASNKRGWDPNSGANVLTF	TGTGCCAGCAACAAACGGGGGTGGGACCCAAATTCGGGGGCCAACGTCCTGACTTTC
NA	NA	TRBV20-1	TRBJ2-3	CSAKGDTQYF	TGCAGTGCAAAGGGGGATACGCAGTATTTT
NA	NA	TRBV12-3/TRBV12-4	TRBJ2-1	CASRGSEYNEQFF	TGTGCCAGCAGAGGGAGCGAGTACAATGAGCAGTTCTTC
NA	many	TRBV6-1	TRBJ2-1	CASSEAGREQFF	TGTGCCAGCAGTGAAGCAGGGCGGGAGCAGTTCTTC
TRBD2	NA	TRBV27	TRBJ2-2	CASSLTSGSYVGELFF	TGTGCCAGCAGTTTAACTAGCGGGAGTTATGTCGGGGAGCTGTTTTTT
TRBD2	NA	TRBV5-1	TRBJ2-5	CASSWGGSPGPETQYF	TGCGCCAGCAGCTGGGGGGGGTCCCCTGGGCCGGAGACCCAGTACTTC
NA	NA	TRBV6-5	TRBJ1-1	CASSFTSNTEAFF	TGTGCCAGCAGTTTTACTTCGAACACTGAAGCTTTCTTT
NA	many	TRBV6-4	TRBJ1-1	CASSDRDNTEAFF	TGTGCCAGCAGTGACCGGGACAACACTGAAGCTTTCTTT
NA	NA	TRBV6-1	TRBJ2-1	CASMTGTWQFF	TGTGCCAGCATGACCGGGACATGGCAGTTCTTC
TRBD2	NA	TRBV28	TRBJ2-2	CDSRLGLAGAGELFF	TGTGACAGCAGGCTGGGACTAGCGGGAGCAGGGGAGCTGTTTTTT
TRBD1	many	TRBV18	TRBJ2-1	CASSPRQGGNEQFF	TGTGCCAGCTCACCACGACAGGGCGGCAATGAGCAGTTCTTC
NA	NA	TRBV27	TRBJ1-5	CASSLLTGTQPQHF	TGTGCCAGCAGTTTATTAACCGGGACCCAGCCCCAGCATTTT
NA	NA	TRBV6-2/TRBV6-3	TRBJ2-5	CASGAGQETQYF	TGTGCCAGCGGGGCAGGTCAAGAGACCCAGTACTTC
TRBD2	NA	TRBV6-5	TRBJ2-3	CASSSRTSGIAGTQYF	TGTGCCAGCAGTTCTCGGACTAGCGGGATCGCGGGTACGCAGTATTTT
NA	many	TRBV4-1	TRBJ1-1	CASSRVGDTEAFF	TGCGCCAGCAGCCGAGTTGGGGACACTGAAGCTTTCTTT
NA	NA	TRBV28	TRBJ2-3	CASSIRLRVVGLYTDTQYF	TGTGCCAGCAGTATCCGGCTCCGCGTAGTGGGACTCTACACAGATACGCAGTATTTT
NA	many	TRBV4-2	TRBJ1-6	CASTGIASENSPLHF	TGTGCCAGCACTGGGATTGCGTCTGAAAACTCACCCCTCCACTTT
NA	NA	TRBV11-2	TRBJ2-7	CASSLGGWQSSYEQYF	TGTGCCAGCAGCTTAGGGGGTTGGCAAAGCTCCTACGAGCAGTACTTC
NA	NA	TRBV19	TRBJ2-7	CASSAVGVLYVQYF	TGTGCCAGTAGTGCCGTTGGGGTACTATACGTGCAGTACTTC
TRBD1	many	TRBV29-1	TRBJ2-7	CSVPDRGFYEQYF	TGCAGCGTTCCTGACAGGGGCTTCTACGAGCAGTACTTC